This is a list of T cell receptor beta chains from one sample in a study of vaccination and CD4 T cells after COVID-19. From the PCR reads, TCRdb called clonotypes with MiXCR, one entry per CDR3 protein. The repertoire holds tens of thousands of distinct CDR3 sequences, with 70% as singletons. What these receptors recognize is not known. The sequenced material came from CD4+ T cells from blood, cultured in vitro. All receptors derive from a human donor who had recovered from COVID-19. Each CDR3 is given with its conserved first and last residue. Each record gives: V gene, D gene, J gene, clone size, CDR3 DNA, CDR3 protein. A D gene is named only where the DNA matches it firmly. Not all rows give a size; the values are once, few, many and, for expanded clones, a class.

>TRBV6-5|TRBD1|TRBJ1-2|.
TGTGCCAGCAGTTCCCGACAGGGAGGAATCTATGGCTACACCTTC
CASSSRQGGIYGYTF
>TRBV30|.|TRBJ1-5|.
TGTGCCTGGAGCGCCGGGACACCATATCAGCCCCAGCATTTT
CAWSAGTPYQPQHF
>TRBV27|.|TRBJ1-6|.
TGTGCCAGCACCGCCAACAGGCCAGGTCATTCACCCCTCCACTTT
CASTANRPGHSPLHF
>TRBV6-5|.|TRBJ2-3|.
TGTGCCAGCAGTTTGGGAGGTGGCACAGATACGCAGTATTTT
CASSLGGGTDTQYF
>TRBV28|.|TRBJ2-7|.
TGTGCCAGCAGGCTTCGACTAGTGGTGAACGAGCAGTACTTC
CASRLRLVVNEQYF
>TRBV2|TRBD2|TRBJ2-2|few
TGTGCCAGCAGTGATTGGCTAGCGGGAGCCGGGGAGCTGTTTTTT
CASSDWLAGAGELFF
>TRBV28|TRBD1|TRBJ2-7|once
TGTGCCTGCTATACAGGGGGCAACACCTACGAGCAGTACTTC
CACYTGGNTYEQYF
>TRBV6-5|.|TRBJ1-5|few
TGTGCCAGCAGTTACTCTGGCGGGGAACAGCCCCAGCATTTT
CASSYSGGEQPQHF
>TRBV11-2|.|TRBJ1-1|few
TGTGCCAGCAGCCCAGGGTGGGACACTGAAGCTTTCTTT
CASSPGWDTEAFF
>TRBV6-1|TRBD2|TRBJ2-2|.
TGTGCCAGCATTTCCACCCGGGCTAGCGGGAGCCTGGGGACCGGGGAGCTGTTTTTT
CASISTRASGSLGTGELFF
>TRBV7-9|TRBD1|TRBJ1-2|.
TGTGCCAGCAGCTTACAGGGGGCCGGTGGCTACACCTTC
CASSLQGAGGYTF
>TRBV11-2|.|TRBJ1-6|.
TGTGCCAGCAGCTTAGTGGGGTCCCGGGTAGGATCACCCCTCCACTTT
CASSLVGSRVGSPLHF
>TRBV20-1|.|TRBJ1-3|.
TGCAGTGCTAGAGATTCATTTTCTGGAAACACCATATATTTT
CSARDSFSGNTIYF
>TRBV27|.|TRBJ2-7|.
TGTGCCAGCAGTCCCTACCGCTCTCGGGGTACGACCTACGAGCAGTACTTC
CASSPYRSRGTTYEQYF